Listed here are 8 T cell receptor beta chains from one sample, sequenced in a study of T cell changes during pregnancy in multiple sclerosis. Generated by immunoSEQ multiplex PCR, the TCRdb table keeps only in-frame clones and is missing some. The repertoire holds 70,000 to 85,000 clones, with just over 90% as singletons. The sequencing here drew on peripheral blood, taken before pregnancy. The receptors were sampled from a female donor with multiple sclerosis, enrolled in a pregnancy study.

The chain combines TRBV10-3 with TRBJ2-7; 8 bases are a match to TRBD2. V lost 3 bases to trimming and J lost 6 bases; unmatched junction nucleotides: 10. The CDR3 runs 15 residues. The germline gives CDR1 ENHRY, CDR2 SYGVKD. The chain's CDR3 is CAISDMVAGTSEQYF. CDR3 coding DNA: TGTGCCATCAGTGATATGGTAGCGGGGACCTCCGAGCAGTACTTC.

This rearrangement joins TRBV19 to TRBJ2-5; 7 bases line up with TRBD1. In germline, CDR1 is LNHDA, CDR2 SQIVND (reference sequence). J lost 8 bases, V lost 3 bases, and 12 bases had no gene match. This CDR3 has 15 amino acids. The CDR3, as DNA: TGTGCCAGTAGTATGAGTCTCGGGACAGCATCTACCCAGTACTTC. This gives the protein CASSMSLGTASTQYF. The full variable domain, in which reference TRBV19 and TRBJ2-5 provide the parts outside the CDR3, is DGGITQSPKYLFRKEGQNVTLSCEQNLNHDAMYWYRQDPGQGLRLIYYSQIVNDFQKGDIAEGYSVSREKKESFPLTVTSAQKNPTAFYLCASSMSLGTASTQYFGPGTRLLVL.

This clone was detected a few times. The chain couples TRBV19 to TRBJ2-3, with 10 bases that match TRBD1. Germline V CDR1 and CDR2: LNHDA, SQIVND (reference sequence). This CDR3 spans 15 amino acids. With 3 bases clipped from V and 4 bases from J, the junction kept 4 bases outside the gene matches. This CDR3 is CASSIFGTGADTQYF. CDR3 nucleotides: TGTGCCAGTAGTATCTTTGGGACAGGGGCAGATACGCAGTATTTT.

The gene calls are TRBV10-2 and TRBJ2-7, with TRBD2 identical over 10 bases. V shed 3 bases and J 3 bases; nucleotides not matched to a gene: 5. CDR3 length: 15 residues. Germline lookup yields CDR1 WSHSY and CDR2 SAAADI. The CDR3 sequence: CASSDRTSGYYEQYF. The CDR3 DNA follows: TGCGCCAGCAGTGACCGGACTAGCGGCTACTACGAGCAGTACTTC.

This clone occurred once. This chain connects TRBV7-8 to TRBJ2-1; possible D gene TRBD2, 6 bases. V shed 4 bases and J shed 6 bases, with 22 bases lying between them. Germline V CDR1 and CDR2: SGHVS, FQNEAQ. CDR3 length equals 17 residues. The CDR3 loop is CASSSFGGGKGFNEQFF. In DNA, the CDR3 is TGTGCCAGCAGCTCCTTTGGTGGCGGGAAAGGGTTCAATGAGCAGTTCTTC. The full variable domain, rest sourced from reference TRBV7-8 and TRBJ2-1, is GAGVSQSPRYKVAKRGQDVALRCDPISGHVSLFWYQQALGQGPEFLTYFQNEAQLDKSGLPSDRFFAERPEGSVSTLKIQRTQQEDSAVYLCASSSFGGGKGFNEQFFGPGTRLTVL.

The chain carries TRBV2 and TRBJ2-5; D perhaps matches TRBD2 (5 bases). This CDR3 has 15 amino acids. Between the trimmed V and J ends, which lost 4 bases and 2 bases, there was a span of 14 bases. Germline values: CDR1 SNHLY, CDR2 FYNNEI. The CDR3 DNA reads TGTGCCAGCAGTGTCGCCCACGGGATACAAGAGACCCAGTACTTC. This sequence encodes CASSVAHGIQETQYF.

This CDR3 reads CASSIGTGHTGELFF. CDR3 DNA: TGCGCCAGCAGCATCGGTACAGGGCACACCGGGGAGCTGTTTTTT. The J gene is TRBJ2-2, the V gene TRBV5-1; TRBD1 might be the D (6 bases). V gave up 4 bases and J gave up 3 bases, with 13 bases separating them. Looked up from germline, CDR1 is SGHRS and CDR2 is YFSETQ. The CDR3 runs to 15 residues.

The rearrangement links TRBV9 to TRBJ2-7; 13 bases align to TRBD2. V gave up 0 bases and J gave up 5 bases; unmatched junction bases: 2. There are 15 residues in the CDR3. Germline V gene lookup returns CDR1 SGDLS and CDR2 YYNGEE. CDR3 protein: CASSVGTSGSHEQYF. The CDR3 DNA reads TGTGCCAGCAGCGTAGGGACTAGCGGGAGCCACGAGCAGTACTTC.